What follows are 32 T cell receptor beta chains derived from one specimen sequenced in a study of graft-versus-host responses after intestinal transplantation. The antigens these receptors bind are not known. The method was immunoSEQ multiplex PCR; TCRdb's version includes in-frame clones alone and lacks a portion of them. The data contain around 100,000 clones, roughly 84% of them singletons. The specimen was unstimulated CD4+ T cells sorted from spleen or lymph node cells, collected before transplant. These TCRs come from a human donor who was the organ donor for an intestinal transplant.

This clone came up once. This CDR3 is CATSWIREKLFF. In DNA form, the CDR3 reads TGTGCCACCTCCTGGATAAGGGAGAAACTGTTTTTT. The chain couples TRBV28 to TRBJ1-4; D is unclear. This CDR3 contains 12 residues. Per the germline V gene, CDR1 is MDHEN and CDR2 is SYDVKM. Trimming removed 10 bases from V and 11 bases from J, with 17 bases in between.

The CDR3 nucleotides read TGTGCCAGCAGCCGGACTCAGGGGTATGGCTACACCTTC. It is translated as CASSRTQGYGYTF. The rearrangement links TRBV7-9 to TRBJ1-2, with a weak D call TRBD1 (6 bases). This CDR3 has 13 residues. The ends were cut back, 5 bases at V and 5 bases at J, with 12 bases in the middle. Germline CDR1 and CDR2: SEHNR and FQNEAQ (reference sequence).

The CDR3 here is CASSYSAANYEQYF. CDR3 sequence (DNA): TGTGCCAGCAGTTACTCTGCGGCCAACTACGAGCAGTACTTC. V and J are TRBV6-6 and TRBJ2-7; D unresolved. CDR1 and CDR2 (germline): MNHNY, SVGAGI (reference sequence). The CDR3 has 14 amino acids. Trimming took off 0 bases at V and 3 bases at J, with 9 bases between the two ends.

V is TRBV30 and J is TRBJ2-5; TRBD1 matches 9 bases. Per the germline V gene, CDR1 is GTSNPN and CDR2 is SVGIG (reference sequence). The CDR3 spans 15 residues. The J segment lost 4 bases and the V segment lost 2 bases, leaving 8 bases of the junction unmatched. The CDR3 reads CAWSTITGGRETQYF. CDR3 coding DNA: TGTGCCTGGAGTACGATAACAGGGGGCCGAGAGACCCAGTACTTC.

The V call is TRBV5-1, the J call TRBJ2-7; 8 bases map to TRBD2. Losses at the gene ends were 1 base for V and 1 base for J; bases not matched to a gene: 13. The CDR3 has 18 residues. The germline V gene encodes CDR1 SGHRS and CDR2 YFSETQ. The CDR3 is CASSLFSGAVFSSYEQYF. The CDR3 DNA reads TGCGCCAGCAGCTTGTTTAGCGGGGCGGTCTTCAGTTCCTACGAGCAGTACTTC.

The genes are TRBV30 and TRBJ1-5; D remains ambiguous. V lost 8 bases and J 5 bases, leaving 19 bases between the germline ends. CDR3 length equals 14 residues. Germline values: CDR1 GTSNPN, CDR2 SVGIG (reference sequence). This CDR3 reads CAHGCRIWDQPQHF. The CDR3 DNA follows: TGTGCCCATGGTTGCCGTATATGGGATCAGCCCCAGCATTTT. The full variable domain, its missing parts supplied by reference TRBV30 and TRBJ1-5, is SQTIHQWPATLVQPVGSPLSLECTVEGTSNPNLYWYRQAAGRGLQLLFYSVGIGQISSEVPQNLSASRPQDRQFILSSKKLLLSDSGFYLCAHGCRIWDQPQHFGDGTRLSIL.

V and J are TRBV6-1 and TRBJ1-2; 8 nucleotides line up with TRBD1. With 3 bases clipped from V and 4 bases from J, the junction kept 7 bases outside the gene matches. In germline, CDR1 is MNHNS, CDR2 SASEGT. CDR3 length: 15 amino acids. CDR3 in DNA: TGTGCCAGCAGTGAGCCGGCGGACAGGGTCTATGGCTACACCTTC. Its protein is CASSEPADRVYGYTF.

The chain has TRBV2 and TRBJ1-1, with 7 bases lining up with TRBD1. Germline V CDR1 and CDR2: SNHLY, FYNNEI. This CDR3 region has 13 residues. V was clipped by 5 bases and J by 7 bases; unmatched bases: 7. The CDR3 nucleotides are TGTGCCAGCAGTCCATCCGACAGGGTTGAAGCTTTCTTT. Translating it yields CASSPSDRVEAFF. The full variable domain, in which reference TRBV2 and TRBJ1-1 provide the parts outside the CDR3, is EPEVTQTPSHQVTQMGQEVILRCVPISNHLYFYWYRQILGQKVEFLVSFYNNEISEKSEIFDDQFSVERPDGSNFTLKIRSTKLEDSAMYFCASSPSDRVEAFFGQGTRLTVV.

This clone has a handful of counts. CDR3 sequence (DNA): TGTGCCAGCAGTTTCCCCGGGACCTTAAATCAGCCCCAGCATTTT. Amino acids: CASSFPGTLNQPQHF. The chain combines TRBV28 with TRBJ1-5; possibly TRBD1 for D (5 bases). This CDR3 is built from 15 residues. The germline V gene has CDR1 MDHEN and CDR2 SYDVKM. V dropped 3 bases and J dropped 4 bases, with 13 bases sitting between them.

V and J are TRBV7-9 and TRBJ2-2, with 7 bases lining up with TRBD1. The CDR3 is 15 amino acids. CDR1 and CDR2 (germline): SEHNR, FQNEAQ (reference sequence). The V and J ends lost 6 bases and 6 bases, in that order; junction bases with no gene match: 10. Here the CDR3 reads CASSLHGQASGELFF. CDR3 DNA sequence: TGTGCCAGCAGTTTACACGGACAGGCGTCCGGGGAGCTGTTTTTT.

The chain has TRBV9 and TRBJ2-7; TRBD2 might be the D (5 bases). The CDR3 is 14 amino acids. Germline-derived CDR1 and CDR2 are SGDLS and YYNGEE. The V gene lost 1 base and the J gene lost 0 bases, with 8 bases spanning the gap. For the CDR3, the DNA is TGTGCCAGCAGCGTATTCAGCGGCTCCTACGAGCAGTACTTC. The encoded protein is CASSVFSGSYEQYF.

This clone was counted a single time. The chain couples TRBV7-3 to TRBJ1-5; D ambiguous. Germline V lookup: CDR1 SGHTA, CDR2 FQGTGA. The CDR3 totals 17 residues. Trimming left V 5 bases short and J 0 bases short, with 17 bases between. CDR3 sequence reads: CASSAIRPSYSNQPQHF. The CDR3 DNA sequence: TGTGCCAGCAGCGCAATCCGCCCGTCGTATAGCAATCAGCCCCAGCATTTT.

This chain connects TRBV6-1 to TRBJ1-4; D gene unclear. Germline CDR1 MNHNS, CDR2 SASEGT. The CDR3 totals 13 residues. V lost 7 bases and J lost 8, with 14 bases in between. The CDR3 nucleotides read TGTGCCAGCAAGAAGGTTATTAGCGAAAAACTGTTTTTT. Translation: CASKKVISEKLFF.

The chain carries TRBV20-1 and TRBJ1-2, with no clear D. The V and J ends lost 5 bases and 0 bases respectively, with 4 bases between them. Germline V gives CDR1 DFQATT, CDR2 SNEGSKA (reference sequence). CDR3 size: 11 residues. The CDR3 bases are TGCAGTGCTCCGCCTAACTATGGCTACACCTTC. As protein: CSAPPNYGYTF.

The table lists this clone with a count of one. The CDR3 nucleotides are TGTGCCTGGAGTAGGACAAGGAGCAATCAGCCCCAGCATTTT. Encoded protein: CAWSRTRSNQPQHF. The rearrangement joins TRBV30 to TRBJ1-5; a possible D gene is TRBD1 (5 bases). Germline V gene sequence: CDR1 GTSNPN, CDR2 SVGIG (reference sequence). The CDR3 covers 14 residues. Trimming removed 2 bases at V and 1 base at J, with 9 bases between.

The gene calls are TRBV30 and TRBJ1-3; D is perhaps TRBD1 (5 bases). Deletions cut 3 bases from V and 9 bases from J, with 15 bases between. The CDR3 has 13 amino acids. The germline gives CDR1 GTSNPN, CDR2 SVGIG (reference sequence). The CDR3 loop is CAWRFGTSGTIYF. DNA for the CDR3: TGTGCCTGGAGATTCGGGACTTCGGGCACCATATATTTT.

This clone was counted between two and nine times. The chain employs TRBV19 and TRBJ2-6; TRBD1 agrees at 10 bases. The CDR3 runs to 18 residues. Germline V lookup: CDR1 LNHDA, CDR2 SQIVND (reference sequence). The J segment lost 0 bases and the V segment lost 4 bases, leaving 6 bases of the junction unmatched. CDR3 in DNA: TGTGCCAGTAGTAAGGGACAGGGGCCCTTCTCTGGGGCCAACGTCCTGACTTTC. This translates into CASSKGQGPFSGANVLTF. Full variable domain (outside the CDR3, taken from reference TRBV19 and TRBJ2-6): DGGITQSPKYLFRKEGQNVTLSCEQNLNHDAMYWYRQDPGQGLRLIYYSQIVNDFQKGDIAEGYSVSREKKESFPLTVTSAQKNPTAFYLCASSKGQGPFSGANVLTFGAGSRLTVL.

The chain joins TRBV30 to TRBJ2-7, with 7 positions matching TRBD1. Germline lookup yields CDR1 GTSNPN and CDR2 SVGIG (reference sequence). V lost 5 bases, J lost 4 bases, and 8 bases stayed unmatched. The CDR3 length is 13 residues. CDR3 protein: CAWAPGQPYEQYF. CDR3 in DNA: TGTGCCTGGGCTCCGGGACAGCCATACGAGCAGTACTTC.

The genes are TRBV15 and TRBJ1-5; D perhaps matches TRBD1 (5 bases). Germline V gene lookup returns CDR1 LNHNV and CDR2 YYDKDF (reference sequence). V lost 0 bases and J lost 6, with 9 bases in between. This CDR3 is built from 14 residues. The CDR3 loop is CATSRDQGSQPQHF. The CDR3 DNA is TGTGCCACCAGCAGAGATCAGGGTTCTCAGCCCCAGCATTTT.

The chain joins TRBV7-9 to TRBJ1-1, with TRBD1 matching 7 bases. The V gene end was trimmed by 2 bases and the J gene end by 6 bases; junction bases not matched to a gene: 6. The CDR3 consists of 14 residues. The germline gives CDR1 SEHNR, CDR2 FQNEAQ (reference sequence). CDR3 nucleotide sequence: TGTGCCAGCAGCTTACCAGGGGGAATCGCTGAAGCTTTCTTT. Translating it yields CASSLPGGIAEAFF.

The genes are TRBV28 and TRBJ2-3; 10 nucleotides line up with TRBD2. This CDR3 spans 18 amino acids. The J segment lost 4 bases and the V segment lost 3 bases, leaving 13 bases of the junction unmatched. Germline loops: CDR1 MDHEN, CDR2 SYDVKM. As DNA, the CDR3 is TGTGCCAGCAGTTTCGGGCTAGCGGGGGCGACACCCGCAGATACGCAGTATTTT. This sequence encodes CASSFGLAGATPADTQYF.

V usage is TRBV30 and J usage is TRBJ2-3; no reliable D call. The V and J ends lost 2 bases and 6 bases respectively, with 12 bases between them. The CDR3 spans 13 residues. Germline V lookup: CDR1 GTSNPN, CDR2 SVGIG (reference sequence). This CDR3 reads CAWSTRQGDTQYF. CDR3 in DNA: TGTGCCTGGAGTACTCGACAAGGGGATACGCAGTATTTT.

This chain's CDR3 is CASSEETSGGRDEQFF. DNA of the CDR3: TGTGCCAGCAGTGAAGAGACTAGCGGGGGACGCGATGAGCAGTTCTTC. The chain employs TRBV2 and TRBJ2-1, with TRBD2 matching 12 bases. V dropped 1 base and J dropped 8; count of bases not matched to a gene: 6. Germline CDR1 reads SNHLY; CDR2 reads FYNNEI. The CDR3 covers 16 residues.

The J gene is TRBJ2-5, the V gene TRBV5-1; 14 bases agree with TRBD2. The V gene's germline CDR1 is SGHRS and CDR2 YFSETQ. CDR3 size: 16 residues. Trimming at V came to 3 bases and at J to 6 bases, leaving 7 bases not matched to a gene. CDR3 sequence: CASSSGLAGGVKTQYF. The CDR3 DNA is TGCGCCAGCAGCTCCGGACTAGCGGGGGGCGTAAAGACCCAGTACTTC.

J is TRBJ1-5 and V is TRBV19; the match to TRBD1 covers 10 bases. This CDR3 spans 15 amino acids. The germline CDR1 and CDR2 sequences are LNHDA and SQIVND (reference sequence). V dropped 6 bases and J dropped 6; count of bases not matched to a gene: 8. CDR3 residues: CASSRDRGAGQPQHF. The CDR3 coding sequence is TGTGCCAGTAGCAGGGACAGGGGAGCGGGTCAGCCCCAGCATTTT.

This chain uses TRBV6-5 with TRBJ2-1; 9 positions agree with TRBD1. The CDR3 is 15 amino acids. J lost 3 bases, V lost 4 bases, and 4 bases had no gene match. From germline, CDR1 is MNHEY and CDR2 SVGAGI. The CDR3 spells CASSSPGQGYNEQFF. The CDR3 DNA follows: TGTGCCAGCAGTTCTCCGGGACAGGGCTACAATGAGCAGTTCTTC.

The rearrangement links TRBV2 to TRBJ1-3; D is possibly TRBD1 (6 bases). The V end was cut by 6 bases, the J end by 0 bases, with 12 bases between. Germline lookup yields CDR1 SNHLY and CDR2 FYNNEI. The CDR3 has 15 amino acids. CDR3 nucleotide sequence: TGTGCCAGCAGCCCTACAGGGACCTCTGGAAACACCATATATTTT. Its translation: CASSPTGTSGNTIYF.

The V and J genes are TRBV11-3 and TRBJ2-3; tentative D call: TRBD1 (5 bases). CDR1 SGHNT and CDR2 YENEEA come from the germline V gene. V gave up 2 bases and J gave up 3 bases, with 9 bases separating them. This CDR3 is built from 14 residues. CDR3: CASSLQGGTDTQYF. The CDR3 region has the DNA TGTGCCAGCAGCTTACAGGGTGGAACAGATACGCAGTATTTT.

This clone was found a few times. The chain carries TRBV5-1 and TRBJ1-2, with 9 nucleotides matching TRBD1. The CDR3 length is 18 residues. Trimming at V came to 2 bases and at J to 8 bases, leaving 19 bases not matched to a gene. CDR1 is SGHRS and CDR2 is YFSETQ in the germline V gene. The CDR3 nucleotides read TGCGCCAGCAGCTTTTGGCCCATTGCCGGGACAGGGTATAGCGGCTACACCTTC. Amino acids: CASSFWPIAGTGYSGYTF.

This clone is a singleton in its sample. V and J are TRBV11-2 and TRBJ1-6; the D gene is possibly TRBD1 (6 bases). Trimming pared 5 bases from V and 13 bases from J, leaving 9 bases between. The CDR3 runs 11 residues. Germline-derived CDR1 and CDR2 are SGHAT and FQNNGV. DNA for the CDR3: TGTGCCAGCAGCGTCACAGGGCCCCTCCACTTT. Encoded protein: CASSVTGPLHF.

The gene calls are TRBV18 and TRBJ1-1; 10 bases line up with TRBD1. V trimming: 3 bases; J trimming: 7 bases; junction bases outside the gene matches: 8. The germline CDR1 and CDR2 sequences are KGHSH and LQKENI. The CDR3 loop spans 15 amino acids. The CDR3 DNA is TGTGCCAGCTCACCTGATTGGACAGGGGGGAATGAAGCTTTCTTT. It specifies CASSPDWTGGNEAFF.

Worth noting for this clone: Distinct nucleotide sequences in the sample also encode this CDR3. As DNA, the CDR3 is TGTGCCAGCAGTTACAGGGGGGATCAGCCCCAGCATTTT. This sequence encodes CASSYRGDQPQHF. The chain uses TRBV6-5 and TRBJ1-5; perhaps TRBD1 as D (6 bases). The CDR3 runs to 13 residues. V lost 2 bases and J lost 5, with 7 bases in between. CDR1 and CDR2 from the germline V gene are MNHEY and SVGAGI.